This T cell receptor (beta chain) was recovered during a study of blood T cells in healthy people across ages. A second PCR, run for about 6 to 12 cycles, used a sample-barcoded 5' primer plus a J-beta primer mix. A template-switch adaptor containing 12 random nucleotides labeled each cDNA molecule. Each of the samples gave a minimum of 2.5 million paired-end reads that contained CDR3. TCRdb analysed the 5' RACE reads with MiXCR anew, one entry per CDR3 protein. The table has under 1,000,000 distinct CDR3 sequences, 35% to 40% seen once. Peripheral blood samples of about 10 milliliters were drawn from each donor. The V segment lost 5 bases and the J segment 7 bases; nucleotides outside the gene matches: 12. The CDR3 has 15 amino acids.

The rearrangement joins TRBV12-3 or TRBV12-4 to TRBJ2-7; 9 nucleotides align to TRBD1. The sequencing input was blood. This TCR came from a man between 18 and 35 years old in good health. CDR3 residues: CASSPGQGLVNEQYF. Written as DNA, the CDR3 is TGTGCCAGCAGTCCTGGACAGGGGTTGGTCAATGAGCAGTACTTC.